This T cell receptor (beta chain) is from a study of blood T cell repertoires in COVID-19. Per germline, CDR1 SEHNR and CDR2 FQNEAQ (reference sequence). J was trimmed by 5 bases and V by 5 bases; bases with no gene match: 8. The CDR3 is made up of 15 amino acids. The repertoire was sequenced with immunoSEQ multiplex PCR; TCRdb's copy has only in-frame clones and lacks some. The table lists approximately 290,000 clones, 90% of them singletons, with 0.95% to 1.2% in the top ten. V usage is TRBV7-9 and J usage is TRBJ2-5; 10 bases are a match to TRBD1. The sample was PBMCs or T cells enriched from blood (not recorded which). The source is a woman in her twenties or thirties who had recovered from COVID-19. The CDR3 spells CASSRGQGIAETQYF. For the CDR3, the DNA is TGTGCCAGCAGCCGGGGACAGGGGATAGCGGAGACCCAGTACTTC. The variable domain in full, completed from reference TRBV7-9 and TRBJ2-5, reads DTGVSQNPRHKITKRGQNVTFRCDPISEHNRLYWYRQTLGQGPEFLTYFQNEAQLEKSRLLSDRFSAERPKGSFSTLEIQRTEQGDSAMYLCASSRGQGIAETQYFGPGTRLLVL.